This T cell receptor beta chain was recorded in a study of T-cell reconstitution after alpha-beta-depleted transplantation in children. This clonotype turned up a few times. During its preparation, the TCRbeta library received unique molecular identifiers. From the PCR reads, TCRdb called clonotypes with MiXCR, one entry per CDR3 protein. The sample gives around 400,000 distinct CDR3 sequences, 9.5% to 13% of which show up once; approximately 5% is in the top ten. V dropped 0 bases and J dropped 7 bases, with 19 bases sitting between them. The germline V gene has CDR1 SGHAT and CDR2 FQNNGV. The CDR3 is made up of 17 amino acids.

Here the sequenced sample was PBMCs from the stem cell graft donor, taken from the stem cell graft. V is TRBV11-2 and J is TRBJ2-1; D may match TRBD1 or TRBD2 (5 bases each). This TCR came from a human donor who donated a stem cell graft to a child with acute myeloid leukemia. CDR3 sequence (DNA): TGTGCCAGCAGCTTAGAAGTACGGGGCCTCAGATTGAATGAGCAGTTCTTC. Translation: CASSLEVRGLRLNEQFF.